The 22 T cell receptor beta chains below all came from one sample that was sequenced in a study of neoadjuvant nivolumab and ipilimumab in lung cancer. Method: immunoSEQ multiplex PCR; TCRdb's copy keeps in-frame clones and lacks some. Among about 38,000 clones listed, roughly 89% were seen once. Sequencing was performed on peripheral blood, taken before neoadjuvant nivolumab, alone or with ipilimumab. The receptors stem from an adult with non-small cell lung cancer.

J is TRBJ2-1 and V is TRBV11-3; a weak D match, TRBD2 (6 bases). The CDR3 consists of 15 residues. Trimming took off 5 bases at V and 6 bases at J, with 17 bases between the two ends. CDR1 and CDR2 (germline): SGHNT, YENEEA. The CDR3 sequence is CASSPGEGTSNEQFF. The CDR3 coding sequence is TGTGCCAGCAGCCCAGGAGAAGGGACTTCCAATGAGCAGTTCTTC. Full variable domain (outside the CDR3, taken from reference TRBV11-3 and TRBJ2-1): EAGVVQSPRYKIIEKKQPVAFWCNPISGHNTLYWYLQNLGQGPELLIRYENEEAVDDSQLPKDRFSAERLKGVDSTLKIQPAELGDSAVYLCASSPGEGTSNEQFFGPGTRLTVL.

A remark on this clone: An end of the junction differs from the germline gene, which may be a read error. The chain uses TRBV30 and TRBJ2-2; 11 nucleotides agree with TRBD1. From germline, CDR1 is GTSNPN and CDR2 SVGIG (reference sequence). The CDR3 totals 12 residues. CDR3 DNA sequence: TGTGCGTGGACAGGGGGCATCGGGGAGCTGTTTTTT. Protein: CAWTGGIGELFF.

The J gene is TRBJ2-5, the V gene TRBV19, with D perhaps TRBD2 (5 bases). Trimming took 5 bases from V and 2 from J, leaving 21 bases between them. Germline V gene lookup returns CDR1 LNHDA and CDR2 SQIVND (reference sequence). The CDR3 sequence is 17 residues long. The CDR3 is CASSARSPRRGQETQYF. As DNA, the CDR3 is TGTGCCAGTAGTGCCCGTTCCCCCCGCCGGGGACAAGAGACCCAGTACTTC.

This clone has a single count. The CDR3 nucleotides are TGTGCCAGCAGCGTCAAGCGGGACTTTACCTACGAGCAGTACTTC. It specifies CASSVKRDFTYEQYF. The chain carries TRBV9 and TRBJ2-7, with TRBD2 matching 7 bases. Germline V gene data show CDR1 as SGDLS and CDR2 as YYNGEE. The CDR3 contains 15 residues. After removal of 2 bases from V and 2 bases from J, the junction contained 7 bases not matched to a gene.

The chain is built from TRBV5-1 and TRBJ2-7; D is possibly TRBD1 or TRBD2 (5 bases each). V lost 2 bases, J lost 0 bases, and 9 bases lay in between. The germline V gene encodes CDR1 SGHRS and CDR2 YFSETQ. The CDR3 contains 14 residues. The CDR3: CASSLRDPSYEQYF. The DNA of the CDR3 is TGCGCCAGCAGCTTAAGGGACCCCTCCTACGAGCAGTACTTC.

CDR3 amino acids: CASSSTQGSLSYNEQFF. CDR3 sequence (DNA): TGCGCCAGCAGCTCGACCCAGGGGTCTCTCTCCTACAATGAGCAGTTCTTC. V gene TRBV5-1 combines with J gene TRBJ2-1; TRBD1 is a possible D gene (6 bases). The germline CDR1 and CDR2 sequences are SGHRS and YFSETQ. The CDR3 runs to 17 residues. V shed 3 bases and J shed 0 bases, with 16 bases lying between them.

CDR3 protein: CASSERQSGEQYF. CDR3 coding DNA: TGTGCCAGCAGTGAACGGCAATCAGGGGAGCAGTACTTC. J is TRBJ2-7 and V is TRBV6-1, with D possibly TRBD1 on 5 matching bases. CDR1 is MNHNS, CDR2 SASEGT, per germline. Trimming took 2 bases from V and 7 from J, leaving 12 bases between them. The CDR3 spans 13 residues.

The chain uses TRBV2 and TRBJ2-7; TRBD1 might be the D (6 bases). In germline, CDR1 is SNHLY, CDR2 FYNNEI. There are 14 residues in the CDR3. Trimming removed 2 bases at V and 7 bases at J, with 15 bases between. CDR3 DNA sequence: TGTGCCAGCAGTGAATGGACAGATCGTAGGGAGCAGTACTTC. Residues: CASSEWTDRREQYF.

This clone was counted a single time. The rearrangement joins TRBV12-2 to TRBJ1-5. TRBV12-2 is an annotated pseudogene. The CDR3 is made up of 15 amino acids. In DNA, the CDR3 is TGTGCAAGTCGCTTATTTAAGAGGGTTCGACAGCCCCAGCATTTT. Its protein product is CASRLFKRVRQPQHF.

A single count supports this clone. V gene TRBV11-3 combines with J gene TRBJ2-3, with D perhaps being TRBD1 or TRBD2 (5 bases each). The CDR3 contains 12 residues. The germline CDR1 and CDR2 sequences are SGHNT and YENEEA. V was shortened by 1 base and J by 6 bases, with 5 bases between the two germline ends. The CDR3 region is CASSLGGDTQYF. The CDR3 DNA follows: TGTGCCAGCAGCTTAGGGGGGGATACGCAGTATTTT. The full variable domain, in which reference TRBV11-3 and TRBJ2-3 provide the parts outside the CDR3, is EAGVVQSPRYKIIEKKQPVAFWCNPISGHNTLYWYLQNLGQGPELLIRYENEEAVDDSQLPKDRFSAERLKGVDSTLKIQPAELGDSAVYLCASSLGGDTQYFGPGTRLTVL.

The chain employs TRBV5-4 and TRBJ2-2, with 10 bases aligning to TRBD2. Germline CDR1 SGHNT, CDR2 YYREEE (reference sequence). V lost 4 bases, J lost 7 bases, and 13 bases stayed unmatched. The CDR3 totals 17 residues. CDR3 protein: CASSPLGLAGDFGELFF. The DNA of the CDR3 is TGTGCCAGCAGCCCTTTAGGCCTAGCGGGAGACTTCGGGGAGCTGTTTTTT.

The J gene is TRBJ2-3, the V gene TRBV7-7; 15 bases line up with TRBD2. The ends lost 5 bases at V and 6 bases at J; junction bases unmatched: 3. CDR3 length: 15 amino acids. The germline V gene has CDR1 SSHAT and CDR2 FNYEAQ (reference sequence). The CDR3 loop reads CASSPGLAGGDTQYF. CDR3 nucleotides: TGTGCCAGCAGCCCGGGACTAGCGGGAGGTGATACGCAGTATTTT.

The rearrangement joins TRBV11-3 to TRBJ2-7, with D perhaps matching TRBD1 (6 bases). Germline assignment: CDR1 SGHNT and CDR2 YENEEA. The V gene lost 5 bases and the J gene lost 3 bases, with 14 bases spanning the gap. The CDR3 runs to 14 residues. CDR3 in amino acids: CASSLRPQGYEQYF. The CDR3 DNA reads TGTGCCAGCAGCCTCAGGCCACAGGGCTACGAGCAGTACTTC.

The rearrangement uses TRBV27 and TRBJ2-3; 12 bases are a match to TRBD2. The ends lost 3 bases at V and 6 bases at J; junction bases unmatched: 7. The CDR3 is made up of 16 amino acids. Germline CDR1 reads MNHEY; CDR2 reads SMNVEV (reference sequence). DNA for the CDR3: TGTGCCAGCAGTTTTTTACTAGCGGGAGGTGCGGATACGCAGTATTTT. Translated, it gives CASSFLLAGGADTQYF.

The chain uses TRBV11-2 and TRBJ2-7; no clear D. Trimming stripped 0 bases from V and 7 bases from J, with 13 bases between. Germline CDR1 SGHAT, CDR2 FQNNGV. This CDR3 contains 14 residues. Here the CDR3 DNA reads TGTGCCAGCAGCTTAGATCGAGCCCTGAGAGAGCAGTACTTC. Its protein is CASSLDRALREQYF.

This rearrangement joins TRBV5-4 to TRBJ2-3, with TRBD1 as a possible D gene (6 bases). The CDR3 consists of 14 residues. The germline V and J ends were trimmed by 2 bases and 6 bases, with 13 bases remaining between them. CDR1 is SGHNT and CDR2 is YYREEE in the germline V gene (reference sequence). Here the CDR3 reads CASSFRDKGDTQYF. CDR3 DNA sequence: TGTGCCAGCAGCTTCCGGGACAAAGGGGATACGCAGTATTTT.

This chain links TRBV4-3 with TRBJ1-1; no reliable D call. Trimming took off 4 bases at V and 0 bases at J, with 21 bases between the two ends. This CDR3 has 18 residues. Germline values: CDR1 LGHNA, CDR2 YSLEER. The DNA of the CDR3 is TGCGCCAGCAGCCCCCGGGTAGGGTTGACGGTTATGAACACTGAAGCTTTCTTT. Protein product: CASSPRVGLTVMNTEAFF.

The V call is TRBV5-4, the J call TRBJ2-5; TRBD2 matches 9 bases. The V gene's germline CDR1 is SGHNT and CDR2 YYREEE (reference sequence). CDR3 length: 18 residues. The trim removed 4 bases at V and 5 bases at J, leaving 18 bases unmatched. The CDR3 here is CASSDYHSGTSQGETQYF. CDR3 in DNA: TGTGCCAGCAGCGACTACCACTCCGGGACTAGCCAGGGGGAGACCCAGTACTTC.

V usage is TRBV7-2 and J usage is TRBJ2-5; possible D gene TRBD1, 5 bases. The CDR3 runs 16 residues. Germline CDR1 reads SGHTA; CDR2 reads FQGNSA. Trimming left V 2 bases short and J 2 bases short, with 15 bases between. The CDR3 DNA reads TGTGCCAGCAGCTTATGGGGCTGGCGGCGACAAGAGACCCAGTACTTC. It specifies CASSLWGWRRQETQYF.

The J gene is TRBJ2-3, the V gene TRBV5-1; 10 bases agree with TRBD2. CDR3 length: 14 residues. CDR1 and CDR2 from the germline V gene are SGHRS and YFSETQ. Losses at the gene ends were 7 bases for V and 4 bases for J; bases not matched to a gene: 6. CDR3 residues: CASGPGTSADTQYF. CDR3 DNA sequence: TGCGCCAGCGGTCCCGGGACTAGCGCAGATACGCAGTATTTT.

This clone was recorded a few times. The J gene is TRBJ2-1, the V gene TRBV7-2; TRBD2 agrees at 8 bases. Germline V gene data show CDR1 as SGHTA and CDR2 as FQGNSA. The CDR3 sequence is 15 residues long. The V gene end was trimmed by 1 base and the J gene end by 2 bases; junction bases not matched to a gene: 1. The chain's CDR3 is CASSLEAGAYNEQFF. The CDR3 DNA is TGTGCCAGCAGCTTAGAAGCGGGGGCCTACAATGAGCAGTTCTTC. The full variable domain, with the rest looked up from reference TRBV7-2 and TRBJ2-1, is GAGVSQSPSNKVTEKGKDVELRCDPISGHTALYWYRQSLGQGLEFLIYFQGNSAPDKSGLPSDRFSAERTGGSVSTLTIQRTQQEDSAVYLCASSLEAGAYNEQFFGPGTRLTVL.

The gene calls are TRBV6-5 and TRBJ1-2; D is perhaps TRBD1 (5 bases). This CDR3 has 14 residues. Germline V gene data show CDR1 as MNHEY and CDR2 as SVGAGI. Between the trimmed V and J ends, which lost 6 bases and 0 bases, there was a span of 11 bases. For the CDR3, the DNA is TGTGCCAGCAGCAAACAGGACGCTAACTATGGCTACACCTTC. It yields the protein CASSKQDANYGYTF.